This TCR beta chain was captured by sequencing in a study of shared clonotypes between healthy human individuals. Findings of the study overall: On the whole, naive subsets had larger estimated richness than memory subsets had. In this cohort, only blood was sampled, and tissue repertoires likely differ.

Replicate PCRs run on sorted subsets employed approximately 0.2 ug DNA, around 27,000 T cell genomes. The table came from immunoSEQ multiplex PCR; TCRdb's copy has only in-frame clones and leaves some out. The sample comprises some 2.1 million clones, around 95% of which are singletons, and around 0.13% rests with the top ten. This CDR3 is 17 amino acids long. Per germline, CDR1 SEHNR and CDR2 FQNEAQ (reference sequence). In regard to this clone: Its antigen is not known.

The donor population consisted of healthy HIV-negative adults with no recent acute infections or vaccinations. The material sequenced was naive CD4+ T cells sorted from blood. Indicated subset: CD45RA+ positively selected. This sequence joins TRBV7-9 and TRBJ2-5; D possibly uses TRBD1 or TRBD2 (6 bases each). The J call is doubtful: the DNA matches TRBJ2-7 better. The clonotype originates from a man between 18 and 35 years old in good health. CDR3: CASSLVGGGPSGYEQYF. For the CDR3, the DNA is TGTGCCAGCAGCTTAGTAGGAGGGGGGCCTTCGGGGTACGAGCAGTACTTC.